Listed below are T cell receptor beta chains from one sample, sequenced in a study of OX40 agonist ivuxolimab in advanced cancers. Assay used: immunoSEQ multiplex PCR; TCRdb lists only in-frame clones, some missing. The repertoire includes 65,000 to 75,000 clones, around 83% of them detected once, and 2% to 2.5% sits in the top ten. The specimen was CD4+ or CD8+ T cells sorted from blood, collected in a trial of the OX40 agonist ivuxolimab. These receptors were collected from an adult with an advanced solid tumor such as melanoma, head and neck, liver or kidney cancer. The CDR3 runs from the conserved cysteine through the conserved F or W. A D gene is named only where the DNA matches it firmly. The size field is filled for only some rows; it gives once, few, many or a size class.

J gene: TRBJ2-3; clone size: .; V gene: TRBV5-6; D gene: .; CDR3 protein: CASSLGLVSTDTQYF; CDR3 DNA: TGTGCCAGCAGCTTGGGACTAGTAAGCACAGATACGCAGTATTTT
J gene: TRBJ2-7; clone size: .; V gene: TRBV6-5; D gene: TRBD2; CDR3 protein: CASSNSGRSYEQYF; CDR3 DNA: TGTGCCAGCAGTAATAGCGGGAGGTCCTACGAGCAGTACTTC
J gene: TRBJ2-3; clone size: .; V gene: TRBV11-1; D gene: .; CDR3 protein: CASSLSRRAGADTQYF; CDR3 DNA: TGTGCCAGCAGCTTATCCCGGCGGGCAGGGGCTGATACGCAGTATTTT
J gene: TRBJ2-7; clone size: .; V gene: TRBV5-1; D gene: TRBD2; CDR3 protein: CASSFGLAGGMTYEQYF; CDR3 DNA: TGCGCCAGCAGCTTCGGGCTAGCGGGAGGGATGACCTACGAGCAGTACTTC
J gene: TRBJ1-1; clone size: .; V gene: TRBV7-2; D gene: .; CDR3 protein: CASSLVAGEAFF; CDR3 DNA: TGTGCCAGCAGCTTAGTGGCAGGGGAAGCTTTCTTT
J gene: TRBJ1-1; clone size: .; V gene: TRBV5-4; D gene: .; CDR3 protein: CASSLVGTGTEAFF; CDR3 DNA: TGTGCCAGCAGCTTGGTAGGGACTGGAACTGAAGCTTTCTTT
J gene: TRBJ1-1; clone size: .; V gene: TRBV29-1; D gene: TRBD1; CDR3 protein: CSVRTGGTEAFF; CDR3 DNA: TGCAGCGTCCGGACAGGGGGGACTGAAGCTTTCTTT
J gene: TRBJ1-1; clone size: .; V gene: TRBV27; D gene: .; CDR3 protein: CASSLRADFMNTEAFF; CDR3 DNA: TGTGCCAGCAGTTTAAGGGCAGATTTTATGAACACTGAAGCTTTCTTT
J gene: TRBJ2-5; clone size: .; V gene: TRBV12-5; D gene: .; CDR3 protein: CASGLRVMSPSRGETQYF; CDR3 DNA: TGTGCTAGTGGTTTGAGGGTGATGAGCCCATCCAGAGGAGAGACCCAGTACTTC
J gene: TRBJ1-1; clone size: .; V gene: TRBV6-1; D gene: .; CDR3 protein: CASREGTMNTEAFF; CDR3 DNA: TGTGCCAGCAGGGAGGGGACCATGAACACTGAAGCTTTCTTT
J gene: TRBJ2-7; clone size: .; V gene: TRBV7-2; D gene: .; CDR3 protein: CASSSGPDYEQYF; CDR3 DNA: TGTGCCAGCAGCTCAGGGCCCGATTACGAGCAGTACTTC
J gene: TRBJ2-7; clone size: .; V gene: TRBV29-1; D gene: .; CDR3 protein: CSHCCRAPPWEQYF; CDR3 DNA: TGCAGCCACTGTTGTCGGGCCCCCCCTTGGGAGCAGTACTTC
J gene: TRBJ1-3; clone size: .; V gene: TRBV6-1; D gene: .; CDR3 protein: CASIDRNSGNTIYF; CDR3 DNA: TGTGCCAGCATAGACAGGAACTCTGGAAACACCATATATTTT
J gene: TRBJ1-5; clone size: .; V gene: TRBV28; D gene: .; CDR3 protein: CASTSRNQPQHF; CDR3 DNA: TGTGCCAGCACCTCTCGGAATCAGCCCCAGCATTTT
J gene: TRBJ1-1; clone size: .; V gene: TRBV5-4; D gene: TRBD1; CDR3 protein: CARSLVRDRATEAFF; CDR3 DNA: TGTGCCAGAAGCTTGGTTAGGGACAGGGCCACTGAAGCTTTCTTT
J gene: TRBJ2-7; clone size: .; V gene: TRBV30; D gene: .; CDR3 protein: CAWSPRGYEQYF; CDR3 DNA: TGTGCCTGGAGTCCACGGGGATACGAGCAGTACTTC
J gene: TRBJ2-5; clone size: .; V gene: TRBV9; D gene: .; CDR3 protein: CASSVAVQETQYF; CDR3 DNA: TGTGCCAGCAGCGTAGCGGTACAAGAGACCCAGTACTTC
J gene: TRBJ2-7; clone size: .; V gene: TRBV19; D gene: .; CDR3 protein: CASSYRGDSYEQYF; CDR3 DNA: TGTGCCAGTAGTTATAGGGGGGACTCCTACGAGCAGTACTTC
J gene: TRBJ2-7; clone size: .; V gene: TRBV6-5; D gene: .; CDR3 protein: CATKDSSYEQYF; CDR3 DNA: TGTGCCACGAAGGACAGCTCCTACGAGCAGTACTTC
J gene: TRBJ2-7; clone size: .; V gene: TRBV6-1; D gene: TRBD2; CDR3 protein: CASSGDGGLEQYF; CDR3 DNA: TGTGCCAGCAGCGGAGACGGGGGGTTGGAGCAGTACTTC
J gene: TRBJ2-3; clone size: once; V gene: TRBV21-1; D gene: .; CDR3 protein: CASSQQVKTTSVTDTQYF; CDR3 DNA: TGTGCCAGCAGCCAACAGGTAAAGACGACTAGCGTCACAGATACGCAGTATTTT
J gene: TRBJ2-5; clone size: .; V gene: TRBV4-1; D gene: TRBD2; CDR3 protein: CASMPGTSAYQEAQYF; CDR3 DNA: TGCGCCAGCATGCCCGGAACTAGCGCCTACCAAGAGGCCCAGTACTTC
J gene: TRBJ1-5; clone size: .; V gene: TRBV10-3; D gene: .; CDR3 protein: CAISESIGNQPQHF; CDR3 DNA: TGTGCCATCAGTGAGTCCATAGGCAATCAGCCCCAGCATTTT
J gene: TRBJ1-6; clone size: .; V gene: TRBV6-1; D gene: .; CDR3 protein: CASSERRRNSSPLHF; CDR3 DNA: TGTGCCAGCAGTGAACGCAGGCGTAATTCTTCACCCCTCCACTTT
J gene: TRBJ2-4; clone size: .; V gene: TRBV18; D gene: .; CDR3 protein: CASSPQGRSIQYF; CDR3 DNA: TGTGCCAGCTCACCACAGGGGAGAAGCATTCAGTACTTC
J gene: TRBJ2-7; clone size: .; V gene: TRBV6-5; D gene: .; CDR3 protein: CASSRGTVSYEQYF; CDR3 DNA: TGTGCCAGCAGCCGCGGGACGGTCTCCTACGAGCAGTACTTC
J gene: TRBJ2-5; clone size: .; V gene: TRBV28; D gene: TRBD2; CDR3 protein: CASSLGTSSYQETQYF; CDR3 DNA: TGTGCCAGCAGTTTGGGGACTAGTTCGTACCAAGAGACCCAGTACTTC
J gene: TRBJ1-1; clone size: .; V gene: TRBV11-2; D gene: TRBD1; CDR3 protein: CASSLGQGDEAFF; CDR3 DNA: TGTGCCAGCAGCTTAGGGCAGGGGGATGAAGCTTTCTTT
J gene: TRBJ2-3; clone size: .; V gene: TRBV6-5; D gene: .; CDR3 protein: CASSYSGARTDTQYF; CDR3 DNA: TGTGCCAGCAGTTACTCGGGGGCTCGCACAGATACGCAGTATTTT
J gene: TRBJ1-2; clone size: once; V gene: TRBV5-5; D gene: TRBD1; CDR3 protein: CASSFQGAANYGYTF; CDR3 DNA: TGTGCCAGCAGCTTTCAGGGGGCGGCCAACTATGGCTACACCTTC
J gene: TRBJ1-5; clone size: .; V gene: TRBV6-1; D gene: .; CDR3 protein: CASSGWGQPQHF; CDR3 DNA: TGTGCCAGCTCCGGTTGGGGGCAGCCCCAGCATTTT
J gene: TRBJ1-2; clone size: .; V gene: TRBV6-1; D gene: .; CDR3 protein: CASAVTLSYGYTF; CDR3 DNA: TGTGCCAGCGCCGTTACGCTCTCCTATGGCTACACCTTC
J gene: TRBJ2-5; clone size: .; V gene: TRBV10-3; D gene: TRBD1; CDR3 protein: CAISGQGSRLETQYF; CDR3 DNA: TGTGCCATCAGCGGACAGGGGTCCAGGTTGGAGACCCAGTACTTC
J gene: TRBJ1-2; clone size: .; V gene: TRBV7-9; D gene: TRBD1; CDR3 protein: CASTVGWGDRYYGYTF; CDR3 DNA: TGTGCCAGCACCGTAGGGTGGGGGGACAGGTACTATGGCTACACCTTC
J gene: TRBJ2-1; clone size: .; V gene: TRBV2; D gene: TRBD2; CDR3 protein: CASSEASGSSYNEQFF; CDR3 DNA: TGTGCCAGCAGTGAAGCTAGCGGGAGCTCCTACAATGAGCAGTTCTTC
J gene: TRBJ2-1; clone size: .; V gene: TRBV9; D gene: TRBD2; CDR3 protein: CASSVGGSGLNEQFF; CDR3 DNA: TGTGCCAGCAGCGTAGGCGGGAGCGGGTTAAATGAGCAGTTCTTC
J gene: TRBJ2-7; clone size: .; V gene: TRBV4-1; D gene: .; CDR3 protein: CASSQDRIVEQRYF; CDR3 DNA: TGCGCCAGCAGCCAAGATCGGATTGTAGAACAGAGGTACTTC
J gene: TRBJ2-7; clone size: .; V gene: TRBV11-2; D gene: TRBD1; CDR3 protein: CASSSRQGAYEQYF; CDR3 DNA: TGTGCCAGCAGCTCACGACAGGGCGCCTACGAGCAGTACTTC